The rows below give T cell receptor beta chains drawn from one sample of a study of blood T cell repertoires in COVID-19. Assay used: immunoSEQ multiplex PCR; TCRdb lists only in-frame clones, some missing. Of almost 250,000 clones in the sample, around 90% were seen once. Sequencing was carried out using PBMCs or T cells enriched from blood (not recorded which). All receptors derive from a woman aged 50 to 60 who had recovered from COVID-19. The CDR3 runs from the conserved cysteine through the conserved F or W. The order of the fields is CDR3 DNA, CDR3 protein, D gene, CDR3 length, J gene, V gene, clone size. The D gene is left open where the match is weak. Clone size, where shown, is once, few, many, or a class for clones that have expanded.

TGTGCCAGCTCACCACTTTCCCGGGTCCGGGACAGGGATCCAGATACGCAGTATTTT,CASSPLSRVRDRDPDTQYF,TRBD1,19,TRBJ2-3,TRBV18,.
TGTGCCAGCAGCAAAGCAGGGGGAGACTCCTACAATGAGCAGTTCTTC,CASSKAGGDSYNEQFF,.,16,TRBJ2-1,TRBV21-1,.
TGTGCCAGCAGTTCGACTAGCGGAGGGTACGAGCAGTACTTC,CASSSTSGGYEQYF,TRBD2,14,TRBJ2-7,TRBV27,.
TGTGCCATCACGGGAGCTGGCACAGATACGCAGTATTTT,CAITGAGTDTQYF,.,13,TRBJ2-3,TRBV10-3,.
TGTGCCAGTAGTATACTGAGACAGGGGAACACTGAAGCTTTCTTT,CASSILRQGNTEAFF,TRBD1,15,TRBJ1-1,TRBV19,.
TGTGCCAGCAGCCTGTCGACAGGGGGCCGGGAGCAGTACTTC,CASSLSTGGREQYF,TRBD1,14,TRBJ2-7,TRBV5-5,.
TGTGCCAGCAGCTTTACAGGGGGAGACTATGGCTACACCTTC,CASSFTGGDYGYTF,TRBD1,14,TRBJ1-2,TRBV7-2,.
TGCGCCAGCAGCTCGACTCAGAACATTCAGTACTTC,CASSSTQNIQYF,.,12,TRBJ2-4,TRBV5-1,.
TGTGCCAGCAGCGCCGGGACTAGCTTTATGTCCCAAGAGACCCAGTACTTC,CASSAGTSFMSQETQYF,TRBD2,17,TRBJ2-5,TRBV9,.
TGTGCCAGCAGTCTGACAGGGGTCACTGAAGCTTTCTTT,CASSLTGVTEAFF,TRBD1,13,TRBJ1-1,TRBV2,.
TGTGCCAGCAGTTTATTAAAGAACACTGAAGCTTTCTTT,CASSLLKNTEAFF,.,13,TRBJ1-1,TRBV6-6,.
TGCGCCAGCAGCTTGGGGCCCCCCGAAGCCGGGGAGCTGTTTTTT,CASSLGPPEAGELFF,.,15,TRBJ2-2,TRBV5-1,.
TGTGCCAGCGGACTTCCAAGCACAGATACGCAGTATTTT,CASGLPSTDTQYF,.,13,TRBJ2-3,TRBV3-1/TRBV3-2,.
TGTGCCAGCAGTCTCTCTGGGGCCAACGTCCTGACTTTC,CASSLSGANVLTF,.,13,TRBJ2-6,TRBV28,.
TGTGCCAGCAGTCCCGGCGGACAAGGGAGCTACACCTTC,CASSPGGQGSYTF,.,13,TRBJ1-2,TRBV28,.
TGTGCCATCAGTGAGTCAAGACAGCCTGGAAACACCATATATTTT,CAISESRQPGNTIYF,.,15,TRBJ1-3,TRBV10-3,few
TGTGCCAGCAGCCAAGGACTAGCGGGAGGTGGATCGAACACCGGGGAGCTGTTTTTT,CASSQGLAGGGSNTGELFF,TRBD2,19,TRBJ2-2,TRBV3-1/TRBV3-2,.
TGTGCCAGCAGCTTAGGCGCGGGGGAGAATCAGCCCCAGCATTTT,CASSLGAGENQPQHF,.,15,TRBJ1-5,TRBV7-8,once
TGTGCCAGCAGCTGGCAGCGGACGACCTACGAGCAGTACTTC,CASSWQRTTYEQYF,.,14,TRBJ2-7,TRBV11-2,.
TGTGCCAGCAGCGTAGCGCCTAGCCTTAAAGAGACCCAGTACTTC,CASSVAPSLKETQYF,.,15,TRBJ2-5,TRBV9,.
TGTGCCAGCAGGCCCGTCGGGGGGCTTACATACGAGCAGTACTTC,CASRPVGGLTYEQYF,.,15,TRBJ2-7,TRBV27,.
TGTGCCAGCAGTTTATCGACAGGGGGCAGGAACACTGAAGCTTTCTTT,CASSLSTGGRNTEAFF,TRBD1,16,TRBJ1-1,TRBV28,.
TGTGCCAGTAGTATCAGCGGGGCTATCAGCACAGATACGCAGTATTTT,CASSISGAISTDTQYF,TRBD2,16,TRBJ2-3,TRBV19,.
TGTGCCAGCTCACCTGGGACAGCAGATACGCAGTATTTT,CASSPGTADTQYF,TRBD1,13,TRBJ2-3,TRBV18,.
TGTGCCAGCAGCGAAGGGACAGGGGGCACCTACGAGCAGTACTTC,CASSEGTGGTYEQYF,TRBD1,15,TRBJ2-7,TRBV9,.
TGTGCCAGCGGCTCTACAGGGGGCGACTATGGCTACACCTTC,CASGSTGGDYGYTF,TRBD1,14,TRBJ1-2,TRBV28,once
TGTGCCAGCAGCCAAGGGACTAACGGGAAGTACGGGGAGCTGTTTTTT,CASSQGTNGKYGELFF,.,16,TRBJ2-2,TRBV14,.
TGTGCCAGCAGGTCAATCAGGGTCAACTATGGCTACACCTTC,CASRSIRVNYGYTF,.,14,TRBJ1-2,TRBV13,.
TGCGCCAGCAGCCAAGAGGGCCCCCCCTCTATAGAGACCCAGTACTTC,CASSQEGPPSIETQYF,.,16,TRBJ2-5,TRBV4-3,once
TGCAGCGTTGGGTATACCGGCGGTGGGACCCAGTACTTC,CSVGYTGGGTQYF,.,13,TRBJ2-5,TRBV29-1,few
TGTGCCAGCAGCCAAAGCGACAGGCGCCACGAGCAGTACTTC,CASSQSDRRHEQYF,.,14,TRBJ2-7,TRBV3-1/TRBV3-2,few
TGTGCCAGCAGCTACACACGCACAGATACGCAGTATTTT,CASSYTRTDTQYF,.,13,TRBJ2-3,TRBV7-3,.
TGCGCCAGCAGCTTGGGACTAGCGGGAAGCGAGCAGTACTTC,CASSLGLAGSEQYF,TRBD2,14,TRBJ2-7,TRBV5-1,once
TGTGCCAGCAGCGACTCGACTAGCGGGAGGGGAGATACGCAGTATTTT,CASSDSTSGRGDTQYF,TRBD2,16,TRBJ2-3,TRBV9,.
TGTGCCAGCGGTCAACTAGCCGAGCAGTACTTC,CASGQLAEQYF,.,11,TRBJ2-7,TRBV6-5,.
TGTGCCAGCGACATGATCCCCCACGAGCAGTACTTC,CASDMIPHEQYF,.,12,TRBJ2-7,TRBV27,.
TGCGCCAGCAGCCCGGACGGGACGGGGGGTACTTACGAGCAGTACTTC,CASSPDGTGGTYEQYF,TRBD2,16,TRBJ2-7,TRBV5-1,.
TGTGCCAGCAGCATTAGCGGGAGGGAAGATACGCAGTATTTT,CASSISGREDTQYF,TRBD2,14,TRBJ2-3,TRBV7-2,.
TGTGCCAGCAGCGGAGGGGGGCAGGGGGAAGGAAACACCATATATTTT,CASSGGGQGEGNTIYF,TRBD1,16,TRBJ1-3,TRBV9,.